The following is a T cell receptor (beta chain) sequence with its context. The antigen this receptor binds is unknown. Per-base qualities were not stored, and no clone one base away is much larger. This entry comes from a study of vaccination and CD4 T cells after COVID-19 (dated 2022 in TCRdb). For the study in its entirety: The convalescent cohort included six males and four females, with two Hispanic individuals, seven Caucasians, two Asians and one multiracial person. In an earlier paper using these donors, memory CD4+ T cell crossreactivity between SARS-CoV-2 and common cold coronavirus spike proteins was assessed at the TCR clonotype level. Two doses of either the Pfizer-BioNTech BNT162b2 vaccine (n=8) or the Moderna mRNA-1273 vaccine (n=2) were administered to participants. The spike-specific CD4+ TCR repertoire was compared before and after mRNA vaccination in approximately ten COVID-19 convalescent patients and a few infection-naive healthy vaccine recipients. Post-vaccine blood samples were collected a median of approximately eleven weeks after the second vaccine dose, ranging from 14 to 241 days. The cultures were stimulated with overlapping spike peptide pools from SARS-CoV-2 and from the common cold coronaviruses HCoV-NL63, HCoV-OC43 and HCoV-229E. As controls, cultures received a CEFX viral epitope pool (the positive control), an HIV-1 Nef peptide pool (the negative control), or no peptide at all. Post-COVID blood samples from convalescent patients were collected a median of around 100 days after diagnosis, with a range of about 30 to 170 days. What the study reported, not specific to this receptor: Nearly all vaccine-specific clones in convalescent patients (304 of 307) were mono-reactive for SARS-CoV-2 spike rather than cross-reactive with common cold coronaviruses. The median number of SARS-CoV-2-reactive clonotypes rose from around 20 after infection to about 40 after vaccination, but the change was not significant. Among the post-vaccine SARS-CoV-2-reactive clones in convalescent patients, a median around 90% showed up only after vaccination, which suggests vaccine-specific priming. The study included relatively few convalescent patients and did not analyze early timepoints after natural infection.

Taken with the paper, the label for treatment or condition translates to: roughly 11-day PBMC culture with coronavirus spike peptide pools or control peptides (ViraFEST assay). CD4+ T cells from unexposed donors were collected before the COVID-19 pandemic (2011-2018). The ViraFEST assay was used in the study, in which antigen-specific T cells were expanded with peptide pools and expanded clonotypes were subsequently identified by TCR sequencing. Approximately 1.8 million PBMCs per well were cultured in IMDM with approximately 5% human AB serum and roughly 10 IU/ml IL-2, plus 10 ug/ml peptide pools. Half of the culture medium was replaced with fresh IL-2-containing medium on days 3 and 7. CD4+ T cells were isolated after about nine days of culture through negative selection using the EasySep CD4+ T cell isolation kit. Unexposed donor CD4+ T cells were tested for reactivity to SARS-CoV-2 S and N and four common cold coronavirus spike pools, as cell number allowed. Ficoll-Paque Plus gradient centrifugation was used to isolate PBMCs from whole blood, and the isolated PBMCs were then either used fresh or cryopreserved at -140C. Triplicate wells were generally used for each culture condition. Leukapheresis product for the unexposed donors was bought commercially.

The V and J ends are trimmed by 0 bases and 1 base, leaving 22 bases between them. CDR1 and CDR2 were assigned from the germline V gene (reference sequence) as DFQATT and SNEGSKA. The CDR3 runs 19 amino acids, cysteine and phenylalanine included. Only CDR3 DNA remains: 57 bases, in frame from the first base. Receptor amplification or capture employed PCR. DNA from cultured CD4+ T cells was subjected to TCR sequencing with the Oncomine TCR Beta short-read assay at the Johns Hopkins FTIC core. Genomic DNA was extracted from the cultured CD4+ T cells with the QIAamp micro DNA kit. The Oncomine TCR Beta libraries from cultured CD4+ T cells were pooled using unique dual indexes and then sequenced on an Illumina iSeq 100. Per the source publication's procedure: Non-productive sequences were removed, and CDR3s that did not start with C, did not end with F or W, or were shorter than 7 amino acids were discarded. Antigen-specific clonotypes were identified using the MANAFEST web application through comparison of peptide-stimulated wells with reference and other culture wells. For a clone to be called positive, the clone needed an FDR below 0.05, an odds ratio above 5, and a productive frequency above 0.1% in at least two of three replicate wells. A clonotype counted as cross-reactive if it showed significant expansion both in the SARS-CoV-2 spike wells and in at least one common cold coronavirus spike condition. Similarity between CDR3 sequences was evaluated in R version 3.6.1 using Levenshtein distances (stringdist) and unrooted phylogenetic trees (ape). In-frame beta chains were kept once TCRdb had trimmed the public reads at Q25 with fastp and called clones with MiXCR. Identical CDR3 proteins give one entry, which carries the most common genes and DNA. TCRdb's processing, not the authors' own work, is the source of the V and J calls. Here the sample has some 6,600 distinct CDR3 sequences; 51% occur a single time. Jointly, the top ten make up 44% of the sample.

Sequenced material: CD4+ T cells from blood, cultured in vitro. This sequence uses TRBV20-1 and TRBJ1-5; the D segment could be TRBD1, given 5 matching bases. This sequence was found in a human donor in good health. The CDR3 region reads CSARDWGQGFSPSNQPQHF. The bases read TGCAGTGCTAGAGATTGGGGCCAGGGATTCTCTCCGAGCAATCAGCCCCAGCATTTT.